This T cell receptor beta chain originates from a study of CD8+ T cells in alopecia areata. It was cDNA, reverse transcribed from extracted RNA, that served as the sequencing template. TCRdb's table, derived via immunoSEQ multiplex PCR, lists solely in-frame clones and lacks some. The data hold 150,000 to 200,000 clones, with around 57% observed a single time. This clone has more than one count but fewer than ten. Trimming pared 4 bases from V and 3 bases from J, leaving 12 bases between. The CDR3 has 15 amino acids. Germline CDR1 SGHDN, CDR2 FVKESK. The specimen sequenced was CD4+ T cells sorted from blood. This receptor was taken from a human donor in good health. This chain joins TRBV14 and TRBJ1-4; D might be TRBD1 (5 bases). In DNA, the CDR3 is TGTGCCAGCAGCCGCCAACGGGGACCTAATGAAAAACTGTTTTTT. Translation: CASSRQRGPNEKLFF.